One sample yielded the 30 T cell receptor beta chains listed below, sequenced in a study of cytomegalovirus exposure and HLA in healthy donors. Researchers ran the PCR with 60 Vbeta and 13 Jbeta primers. Sequenced by immunoSEQ multiplex PCR; TCRdb stores in-frame clones only, minus some. This table holds around 190,000 clones. The sample consisted of PBMCs. Receptors originate from a woman in her twenties or thirties in good health and CMV-seropositive.

The chain joins TRBV10-3 to TRBJ2-5; D is ambiguous. Germline assignment: CDR1 ENHRY and CDR2 SYGVKD. The CDR3 loop spans 14 amino acids. V was clipped by 6 bases and J by 1 base, with 12 bases between them. The chain's CDR3 is CAISPRERQETQYF. CDR3 coding DNA: TGTGCCATCAGCCCACGAGAACGCCAAGAGACCCAGTACTTC.

The genes are TRBV27 and TRBJ1-4, with D uncertain. This CDR3 has 14 residues. The germline V and J ends were trimmed by 4 bases and 0 bases, with 6 bases remaining between them. Germline CDR1 reads MNHEY; CDR2 reads SMNVEV (reference sequence). The CDR3 DNA reads TGTGCCAGCAGTTGGGCGTCAACTAATGAAAAACTGTTTTTT. Amino acids: CASSWASTNEKLFF.

The rearrangement uses TRBV5-1 and TRBJ1-2; TRBD1 is a possible D gene (5 bases). Germline assignment: CDR1 SGHRS and CDR2 YFSETQ. The CDR3 is 15 residues long. V was trimmed by 3 bases and J by 2 bases, leaving 14 bases between them. The CDR3: CASSSAPGLNYGYTF. CDR3 DNA: TGCGCCAGCAGCTCTGCGCCGGGACTCAACTATGGCTACACCTTC. Full variable domain (remainder filled in from reference TRBV5-1 and TRBJ1-2): KAGVTQTPRYLIKTRGQQVTLSCSPISGHRSVSWYQQTPGQGLQFLFEYFSETQRNKGNFPGRFSGRQFSNSRSEMNVSTLELGDSALYLCASSSAPGLNYGYTFGSGTRLTVV.

The chain employs TRBV7-2 and TRBJ2-5, with D hard to call. This CDR3 spans 14 amino acids. From germline, CDR1 is SGHTA and CDR2 FQGNSA. V lost 6 bases and J 4 bases, leaving 15 bases between the germline ends. The CDR3 is CASSRMDGRETQYF. DNA for the CDR3: TGTGCCAGCAGTCGAATGGATGGGCGAGAGACCCAGTACTTC.

The chain employs TRBV28 and TRBJ2-7; 7 bases are shared with TRBD2. Unmatched junction bases numbered 8, after V lost 6 bases and J lost 3 bases. From germline, CDR1 is MDHEN and CDR2 SYDVKM. CDR3 length: 14 residues. In DNA, the CDR3 is TGTGCCAGCAGGGGGACTACCATGCTCTACGAGCAGTACTTC. Its translation is CASRGTTMLYEQYF.

The V and J genes are TRBV13 and TRBJ1-2; 11 nucleotides line up with TRBD1. The germline gives CDR1 PRHDT, CDR2 FYEKMQ (reference sequence). CDR3 size: 14 residues. V trimming: 3 bases; J trimming: 4 bases; junction bases outside the gene matches: 1. The CDR3 sequence is CASSLDRGPYGYTF. The CDR3 DNA reads TGTGCCAGCAGCTTGGACAGGGGGCCCTATGGCTACACCTTC.

The chain recombines TRBV9 with TRBJ2-2, with 11 bases identical to TRBD2. The CDR3 spans 15 residues. Germline V lookup: CDR1 SGDLS, CDR2 YYNGEE. The V and J ends lost 2 bases and 6 bases, in that order; junction bases with no gene match: 3. Here the CDR3 DNA reads TGTGCCAGCAGCGTGACTAGCGGGATCCCCGGGGAGCTGTTTTTT. Its protein is CASSVTSGIPGELFF.

The chain joins TRBV7-2 to TRBJ2-3, with D maybe TRBD2 (5 bases). The CDR3 runs to 13 residues. With 5 bases removed from V and 4 bases from J, the gap between germline ends came to 10 bases. Germline loops: CDR1 SGHTA, CDR2 FQGNSA. The CDR3 sequence is CASSPLASDTQYF. CDR3 in DNA: TGTGCCAGCAGCCCTCTAGCATCAGATACGCAGTATTTT.

This sequence joins TRBV19 and TRBJ2-2; TRBD1 aligns across 7 bases. Per germline, CDR1 LNHDA and CDR2 SQIVND (reference sequence). The V segment lost 9 bases and the J segment 0 bases; nucleotides outside the gene matches: 4. CDR3 size: 14 residues. Here the CDR3 DNA reads TGTGCCAGCCATGGGACAGCGAACACCGGGGAGCTGTTTTTT. This encodes CASHGTANTGELFF.

V usage is TRBV27 and J usage is TRBJ1-2; 10 bases agree with TRBD1. The CDR3 is 16 amino acids. With 3 bases clipped from V and 4 bases from J, the junction kept 8 bases outside the gene matches. The germline gives CDR1 MNHEY, CDR2 SMNVEV (reference sequence). Here the CDR3 reads CASSFGLTGGSYGYTF. For the CDR3, the DNA is TGTGCCAGCAGTTTTGGATTGACAGGGGGCTCCTATGGCTACACCTTC.

The genes are TRBV10-3 and TRBJ2-5; D is undetermined. Germline values: CDR1 ENHRY, CDR2 SYGVKD. The CDR3 sequence is 15 residues long. Between the trimmed V and J ends, which lost 6 bases and 5 bases, there was a span of 19 bases. In DNA, the CDR3 is TGTGCCATCAGGACGAACAGTTCCTGGATGGAGACCCAGTACTTC. It codes for CAIRTNSSWMETQYF.

This rearrangement joins TRBV6-5 to TRBJ2-2; D gene ambiguous. There are 15 residues in the CDR3. The germline V and J ends were trimmed by 6 bases and 5 bases, with 16 bases remaining between them. CDR1 and CDR2 (germline): MNHEY, SVGAGI. The CDR3 DNA sequence: TGTGCCAGCAGGCGCGAGGTAGTTCGGACCGGGGAGCTGTTTTTT. Translation: CASRREVVRTGELFF.

The rearrangement joins TRBV14 to TRBJ2-1; 11 bases match TRBD2. The V gene's germline CDR1 is SGHDN and CDR2 FVKESK. The V gene end was trimmed by 1 base and the J gene end by 2 bases; junction bases not matched to a gene: 7. There are 18 residues in the CDR3. The CDR3, as DNA: TGTGCCAGCAGCCAAGGACTAGCGGGGCCGGACCCCTACAATGAGCAGTTCTTC. Its translation is CASSQGLAGPDPYNEQFF. Together with reference TRBV14 and TRBJ2-1, the CDR3 gives the full variable domain: EAGVTQFPSHSVIEKGQTVTLRCDPISGHDNLYWYRRVMGKEIKFLLHFVKESKQDESGMPNNRFLAERTGGTYSTLKVQPAELEDSGVYFCASSQGLAGPDPYNEQFFGPGTRLTVL.

The rearrangement uses TRBV12-1 and TRBJ2-2; the table names TRBD2, a call not compared with the DNA. TRBV12-1 is a known pseudogene. The CDR3 contains 15 residues. The CDR3: CAGGTQTSNTGELFF. CDR3 DNA: TGTGCGGGGGGGACACAAACCTCGAACACCGGGGAGCTGTTTTTT.

The gene calls are TRBV6-1 and TRBJ1-6; no clear D gene. The CDR3 extends over 18 amino acids. V dropped 2 bases and J dropped 6 bases, with 20 bases sitting between them. Germline lookup yields CDR1 MNHNS and CDR2 SASEGT. CDR3 nucleotide sequence: TGTGCCAGCAGTGAACCAATCTTCACACGGAGTACTAATTCACCCCTCCACTTT. It is translated as CASSEPIFTRSTNSPLHF.

The chain employs TRBV5-5 and TRBJ1-1; maybe TRBD1 (5 bases). V was cut by 0 bases and J by 3 bases, with 12 bases left in between. This CDR3 is built from 15 residues. Germline CDR1 is SGHKS and CDR2 is YYEKEE (reference sequence). This CDR3 is CASSLGRDPYTEAFF. CDR3 nucleotides: TGTGCCAGCAGCTTGGGGCGGGACCCCTACACTGAAGCTTTCTTT.

The V and J genes are TRBV5-1 and TRBJ1-1; TRBD1 matches at 10 bases. CDR1 and CDR2 (germline): SGHRS, YFSETQ. V dropped 0 bases and J dropped 6; count of bases not matched to a gene: 5. CDR3 length: 15 residues. DNA for the CDR3: TGCGCCAGCAGCTTGGTCCTTGGACAGGGGGCTGAAGCTTTCTTT. Its protein product is CASSLVLGQGAEAFF.

The chain has TRBV2 and TRBJ1-2, with D perhaps TRBD1 (6 bases). The germline V gene encodes CDR1 SNHLY and CDR2 FYNNEI. The CDR3 is 13 amino acids. Deletions cut 6 bases from V and 6 bases from J, with 14 bases between. The CDR3 DNA reads TGTGCCAGCAGCAGAACAGGGTTGGATGGCTACACCTTC. It codes for CASSRTGLDGYTF.

This chain links TRBV19 with TRBJ1-3; 8 bases agree with TRBD1. V trimming: 8 bases; J trimming: 0 bases; junction bases outside the gene matches: 9. There are 16 residues in the CDR3. CDR1 and CDR2 from the germline V gene are LNHDA and SQIVND (reference sequence). The CDR3 sequence is CASFRGRRNSGNTIYF. CDR3 in DNA: TGTGCCAGTTTCAGGGGGCGAAGGAACTCTGGAAACACCATATATTTT.

This chain joins TRBV25-1 and TRBJ2-7, with D possibly TRBD2 on 5 matching bases. The V end was cut by 1 base, the J end by 3 bases, with 10 bases between. The CDR3 has 14 amino acids. Germline-derived CDR1 and CDR2 are MGHDK and SYGVNS. Here the CDR3 DNA reads TGTGCCAGCAGTGAATGGGGAGAGGGCTACGAGCAGTACTTC. The encoded protein is CASSEWGEGYEQYF.

V is TRBV7-8 and J is TRBJ2-3; 8 bases are a match to TRBD2. The CDR3 is 16 residues long. V was pared by 5 bases and J by 2 bases, with 9 bases of the junction left unmatched. CDR1 and CDR2 from the germline V gene are SGHVS and FQNEAQ. CDR3 loop: CASSPEAGGSTDTQYF. CDR3 sequence (DNA): TGTGCCAGCAGCCCAGAGGCGGGGGGTTCCACAGATACGCAGTATTTT.

This chain connects TRBV4-3 to TRBJ2-5; 9 bases align to TRBD1. The DNA end lines up better with TRBJ2-7; the J call may be wrong. Germline V gene sequence: CDR1 LGHNA, CDR2 YSLEER. The CDR3 loop spans 17 amino acids. The CDR3 bases are TGCGCCAGCAGCCAAGTTTTAGGGACAGGGTTTCAACACGAGCAGTACTTC. Translating gives CASSQVLGTGFQHEQYF.

The J gene is TRBJ2-6, the V gene TRBV29-1; a possible D gene is TRBD1 (5 bases). V dropped 4 bases and J dropped 2 bases, with 15 bases sitting between them. Germline CDR1 is SQVTM and CDR2 is ANQGSEA. This CDR3 is built from 16 residues. As DNA, the CDR3 is TGCAGCGTTGGGGGCTCGACCTGGACTGGGGCCAACGTCCTGACTTTC. Translation: CSVGGSTWTGANVLTF. Variable domain in full (rest from reference TRBV29-1 and TRBJ2-6): SAVISQKPSRDICQRGTSLTIQCQVDSQVTMMFWYRQQPGQSLTLIATANQGSEATYESGFVIDKFPISRPNLTFSTLTVSNMSPEDSSIYLCSVGGSTWTGANVLTFGAGSRLTVL.

The J gene is TRBJ2-3, the V gene TRBV14; D may be TRBD2 (6 bases). The CDR3 is 16 residues long. V dropped 1 base and J dropped 0 bases, with 11 bases sitting between them. Germline V CDR1 and CDR2: SGHDN, FVKESK. The CDR3 reads CASSQGVGTSTDTQYF. In DNA, the CDR3 is TGTGCCAGCAGCCAAGGCGTGGGGACTAGCACAGATACGCAGTATTTT.

The CDR3 nucleotides are TGCAGCTCAGCCCGGGACACCCAAGAGACCCAGTACTTC. Translation: CSSARDTQETQYF. The chain carries TRBV29-1 and TRBJ2-5; D possibly corresponds to TRBD1 (6 bases). Germline V gene data show CDR1 as SQVTM and CDR2 as ANQGSEA. The CDR3 consists of 13 residues. V was cut by 8 bases and J by 1 base, with 14 bases left in between. Combining the CDR3 with reference TRBV29-1 and TRBJ2-5 gives the whole variable domain SAVISQKPSRDICQRGTSLTIQCQVDSQVTMMFWYRQQPGQSLTLIATANQGSEATYESGFVIDKFPISRPNLTFSTLTVSNMSPEDSSIYLCSSARDTQETQYFGPGTRLLVL.

In DNA, the CDR3 is TGTGCCAGCAGCTTGGGACCCGACAGGGGAGCTAATGAAAAACTGTTTTTT. Amino acid sequence: CASSLGPDRGANEKLFF. The gene calls are TRBV5-5 and TRBJ1-4; 8 bases are a match to TRBD1. Germline V gives CDR1 SGHKS, CDR2 YYEKEE (reference sequence). The CDR3 extends over 17 amino acids. Germline trimming cut 0 bases from V and 3 bases from J; bases unmatched to any gene: 7.

The chain couples TRBV11-2 to TRBJ2-1; 8 bases map to TRBD2. CDR3 length: 17 amino acids. The V gene's germline CDR1 is SGHAT and CDR2 FQNNGV. V lost 0 bases and J lost 2; bases outside the gene matches: 6. CDR3 amino acids: CASSLDELAETYNEQFF. The CDR3, as DNA: TGTGCCAGCAGCTTAGACGAACTAGCGGAGACCTACAATGAGCAGTTCTTC.

The chain links TRBV19 to TRBJ1-1; 8 bases align to TRBD1. The CDR3 consists of 12 residues. V was clipped by 11 bases and J by 4 bases; unmatched bases: 6. Germline CDR1 reads LNHDA; CDR2 reads SQIVND (reference sequence). The CDR3: CAANDRGTEAFF. CDR3 DNA sequence: TGTGCCGCTAATGACAGGGGCACTGAAGCTTTCTTT.

The chain joins TRBV6-1 to TRBJ1-5; D may be TRBD1 (6 bases). V lost 5 bases, J lost 14 bases, and 13 bases lay in between. The CDR3 covers 11 residues. CDR1 is MNHNS and CDR2 is SASEGT in the germline V gene. The CDR3 protein is CASSPGRGKHF. For the CDR3, the DNA is TGTGCCAGCAGTCCTGGTAGGGGGAAGCATTTT.

This sequence joins TRBV11-2 and TRBJ1-6; tentative D call: TRBD1 (5 bases). Germline V gives CDR1 SGHAT, CDR2 FQNNGV. V shed 3 bases and J shed 5 bases, with 11 bases lying between them. This CDR3 region has 15 residues. The CDR3 nucleotides read TGTGCCAGCAGCTTGGGGGGATGGGATAATTCACCCCTCCACTTT. This translates into CASSLGGWDNSPLHF.